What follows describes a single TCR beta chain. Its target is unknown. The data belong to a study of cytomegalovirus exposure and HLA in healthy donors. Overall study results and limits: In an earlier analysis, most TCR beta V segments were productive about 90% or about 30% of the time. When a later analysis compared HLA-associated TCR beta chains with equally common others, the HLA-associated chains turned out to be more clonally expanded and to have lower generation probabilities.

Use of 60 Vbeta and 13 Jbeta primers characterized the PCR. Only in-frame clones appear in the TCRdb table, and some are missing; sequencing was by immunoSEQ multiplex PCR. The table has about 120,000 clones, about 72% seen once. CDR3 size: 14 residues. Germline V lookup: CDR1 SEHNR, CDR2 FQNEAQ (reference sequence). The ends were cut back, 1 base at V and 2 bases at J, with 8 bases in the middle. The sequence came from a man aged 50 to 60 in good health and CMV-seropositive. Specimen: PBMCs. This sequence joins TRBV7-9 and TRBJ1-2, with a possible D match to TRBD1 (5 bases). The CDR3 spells CASSLERGNYGYTF. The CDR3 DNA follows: TGTGCCAGCAGCTTAGAACGGGGGAACTATGGCTACACCTTC.